This paragraph reports one TCR beta chain. This sample stems from a study of blood T cell repertoires in COVID-19. Study-level information: Acute and convalescent COVID-19 specimens originated in the United States, Italy and Spain. T cells, B-cell-depleted T cells, or PBMCs supplied cDNA or gDNA.

Using immunoSEQ multiplex PCR, the repertoire was profiled, and TCRdb retains in-frame clones only, with some absent. Of 200,000 to 300,000 clones listed, around 88% were seen once; the top ten hold around an eighth. Per germline, CDR1 SEHNR and CDR2 FQNEAQ (reference sequence). The CDR3 length is 16 residues. Trimming cost V 6 bases and J 4 bases, with 21 bases left between them. The material sequenced was peripheral blood. V usage is TRBV7-9 and J usage is TRBJ1-1; D gene ambiguous. The TCR originated in a man older than 75 with acute or convalescent COVID-19. DNA of the CDR3: TGTGCCAGCAGATCTCGCTTGGAGGGCTTTCCCACTGAAGCTTTCTTT. Translated: CASRSRLEGFPTEAFF.